What follows are 31 T cell receptor beta chains derived from one specimen sequenced in a study of graft-versus-host responses after intestinal transplantation (dated by TCRdb to about 2021). Library construction relied on the immunoSEQ multiplex PCR assay. What TCRdb holds here is the immuneACCESS table cut down to in-frame rearrangements. Part of the clones is not present; checked against another copy, under half of the missing clones reflect an unresolved V gene, and the others are unexplained. A total of under 90,000 clones appear in this sample, nearly 90% of them only once. The top ten hold about 4% of the sample. Taken with the paper, the label for time point translates to: cells obtained before transplantation from donor or recipient. Their target antigens are unknown. The sequencing used unstimulated CD8+ T cells sorted from spleen or lymph node cells, collected before transplant. The receptors were gathered from a human donor who was the organ donor for an intestinal transplant.

The chain employs TRBV19 and TRBJ2-6, with D possibly matching TRBD2 (5 bases). The germline V and J ends were trimmed by 6 bases and 0 bases, with 18 bases remaining between them. Germline assignment: CDR1 LNHDA and CDR2 SQIVND (reference sequence). This CDR3 contains 18 residues. Here the CDR3 reads CASRDLRLTSSGANVLTF. The CDR3 region has the DNA TGTGCCAGTAGGGACTTGAGGTTGACATCCTCTGGGGCCAACGTCCTGACTTTC.

The chain carries TRBV11-2 and TRBJ2-1; 7 bases align to TRBD1. The CDR3 sequence is 16 residues long. V was clipped by 1 base and J by 2 bases; unmatched bases: 5. CDR1 and CDR2 (germline): SGHAT, FQNNGV. CDR3 sequence (DNA): TGTGCCAGCAGCTTAGTGGAGACAGGGACCTACAATGAGCAGTTCTTC. Amino acid sequence: CASSLVETGTYNEQFF.

The chain links TRBV9 to TRBJ1-1, with D possibly matching TRBD1 (6 bases). Trimming cost V 0 bases and J 8 bases, with 11 bases left between them. Per the germline V gene, CDR1 is SGDLS and CDR2 is YYNGEE. The CDR3 spans 13 residues. The CDR3 protein is CASSVEIGTEAFF. The DNA for the CDR3 is TGTGCCAGCAGCGTAGAGATAGGGACAGAAGCTTTCTTT.

The gene calls are TRBV19 and TRBJ1-6; D unclear. V gave up 5 bases and J gave up 2 bases, with 13 bases separating them. CDR1 is LNHDA and CDR2 is SQIVND in the germline V gene (reference sequence). The CDR3 extends over 16 amino acids. The CDR3 DNA is TGTGCCAGTAGTCCACGTCGGGAAACCTATAATTCACCCCTCCACTTT. This codes for CASSPRRETYNSPLHF.

The table lists this clone with a count of one. The chain uses TRBV28 and TRBJ2-3; D possibly corresponds to TRBD2 (6 bases). The CDR3 has 15 amino acids. Between the trimmed V and J ends, which lost 3 bases and 4 bases, there was a span of 14 bases. CDR1 and CDR2 (germline): MDHEN, SYDVKM. CDR3 nucleotides: TGTGCCAGCAGTTTCAGGGAGGCGACGTCAGATACGCAGTATTTT. As protein: CASSFREATSDTQYF.

This chain uses TRBV10-1 with TRBJ2-1, with D possibly being TRBD2 (7 bases). CDR1 is WNHNN, CDR2 SYGVQD, per germline (reference sequence). The V end lost 8 bases, the J end lost 4 bases, and 15 bases lay between the germline ends. CDR3 length: 14 amino acids. The CDR3 sequence is CASGRGGGYNEQFF. The CDR3 DNA sequence: TGCGCCAGCGGCAGGGGCGGGGGTTACAATGAGCAGTTCTTC.

The V gene is TRBV27, the J gene TRBJ2-5, with D perhaps TRBD2 (6 bases). Germline lookup yields CDR1 MNHEY and CDR2 SMNVEV (reference sequence). The CDR3 runs to 18 residues. V was clipped by 0 bases and J by 3 bases, with 20 bases between them. The CDR3 here is CASSLSITGTGSEETQYF. In nucleotides, the CDR3 is TGTGCCAGCAGTTTATCGATAACCGGGACCGGGAGCGAAGAGACCCAGTACTTC.

The chain is built from TRBV28 and TRBJ2-7; D may be TRBD2 (7 bases). This CDR3 is 13 amino acids long. The V end was cut by 8 bases, the J end by 2 bases, with 13 bases between. Per the germline V gene, CDR1 is MDHEN and CDR2 is SYDVKM. CDR3 loop: CASSEGGPYEQYV. The DNA for the CDR3 is TGTGCCAGCTCGGAGGGGGGGCCCTACGAGCAGTACGTC.

The V gene is TRBV5-1, the J gene TRBJ1-3; D not resolved. Trimming left V 0 bases short and J 9 bases short, with 16 bases between. This CDR3 comprises 15 residues. Germline values: CDR1 SGHRS, CDR2 YFSETQ. The CDR3, as DNA: TGCGCCAGCAGCTTGGCCGGTCGGGGTCGCAGCACCATATATTTT. Its translation: CASSLAGRGRSTIYF.

V is TRBV9 and J is TRBJ2-2; perhaps TRBD1 as D (6 bases). CDR3 length: 14 amino acids. The germline V and J ends were trimmed by 6 bases and 3 bases, with 12 bases remaining between them. Germline CDR1 reads SGDLS; CDR2 reads YYNGEE. The DNA for the CDR3 is TGTGCCAGCACCCTAGGGGGTGACACCGGGGAGCTGTTTTTT. Residues: CASTLGGDTGELFF.

The V gene is TRBV5-6, the J gene TRBJ2-1, with 11 nucleotides matching TRBD2. Germline V gene data show CDR1 as SGHDT and CDR2 as YYEEEE. The CDR3 has 17 residues. With V trimmed by 4 bases and J by 5 bases, 11 bases remained unmatched. CDR3 region: CASSRPLAGGYNNEQFF. The CDR3 DNA is TGTGCCAGCAGCCGGCCCCTAGCGGGGGGTTATAACAATGAGCAGTTCTTC. The variable domain in full, completed from reference TRBV5-6 and TRBJ2-1, reads DAGVTQSPTHLIKTRGQQVTLRCSPKSGHDTVSWYQQALGQGPQFIFQYYEEEERQRGNFPDRFSGHQFPNYSSELNVNALLLGDSALYLCASSRPLAGGYNNEQFFGPGTRLTVL.

The V gene is TRBV28, the J gene TRBJ1-4; D might be TRBD1 (6 bases). Germline CDR1 and CDR2: MDHEN and SYDVKM. This CDR3 has 14 amino acids. The V gene lost 5 bases and the J gene lost 8 bases, with 15 bases spanning the gap. The DNA for the CDR3 is TGTGCCAGCAGTCATACCAGGGGCGGGGAAAAACTGTTTTTT. As protein: CASSHTRGGEKLFF.

The V and J genes are TRBV28 and TRBJ2-7; D not certain. The ends were cut back, 3 bases at V and 3 bases at J, with 3 bases in the middle. CDR1 and CDR2 (germline): MDHEN, SYDVKM. The CDR3 is made up of 11 amino acids. Here the CDR3 reads CASSLGYEQYV. The CDR3 nucleotides read TGTGCCAGCAGTTTGGGCTACGAGCAGTACGTC.

The genes are TRBV5-6 and TRBJ2-1, with 8 bases identical to TRBD1. The CDR3 is made up of 15 amino acids. J gave up 7 bases and V 4 bases, and 10 bases lay outside the gene matches. Germline-derived CDR1 and CDR2 are SGHDT and YYEEEE. Written as DNA, the CDR3 is TGTGCCAGCAGCGGACAGGGTTTTGTGAAGAATGAGCAGTTCTTC. This translates into CASSGQGFVKNEQFF.

The chain links TRBV4-3 to TRBJ1-1; 7 bases align to TRBD1. Looked up from germline, CDR1 is LGHNA and CDR2 is YSLEER. The trim removed 0 bases at V and 2 bases at J, leaving 6 bases unmatched. CDR3 size: 16 residues. The CDR3 DNA sequence: TGCGCCAGCAGCCAAGATTGGGGGACAGCTAACACTGAAGCTTTCTTT. Translation: CASSQDWGTANTEAFF.

In this sample, this clone turned up a few times. The chain joins TRBV4-3 to TRBJ1-1; D ambiguous. V lost 4 bases and J lost 0, with 6 bases in between. The CDR3 extends over 13 amino acids. Looked up from germline, CDR1 is LGHNA and CDR2 is YSLEER. This CDR3 reads CASSPLLNTEAFF. The CDR3 DNA follows: TGCGCCAGCAGCCCACTTTTGAACACTGAAGCTTTCTTT.

The J gene is TRBJ2-5, the V gene TRBV13, with 8 nucleotides matching TRBD1. The V gene's germline CDR1 is PRHDT and CDR2 FYEKMQ (reference sequence). The CDR3 length is 14 residues. V gave up 5 bases and J gave up 5 bases; unmatched junction bases: 7. CDR3 sequence reads: CASSDWTGRETQYF. In DNA form, the CDR3 reads TGTGCCAGCAGCGACTGGACAGGGAGGGAGACCCAGTACTTC.

The rearrangement uses TRBV6-6 and TRBJ2-2; TRBD1 is a possible D gene (5 bases). The length of the CDR3 is 15 residues. Germline V gene data show CDR1 as MNHNY and CDR2 as SVGAGI (reference sequence). V lost 2 bases to trimming and J lost 1 base, with 8 bases between them. CDR3 bases: TGTGCCAGCAGTTACCACGGACAGAACACCGGGGAGCTGTTTTTT. Protein: CASSYHGQNTGELFF.

The V gene is TRBV5-1, the J gene TRBJ1-3, with D maybe TRBD1 (6 bases). The germline V and J ends were trimmed by 4 bases and 4 bases, with 9 bases remaining between them. The CDR3 sequence is 13 residues long. CDR1 SGHRS and CDR2 YFSETQ come from the germline V gene. CDR3 bases: TGCGCCAGCAGCACAGGACAGGGAAACACCATATATTTT. Translated, it gives CASSTGQGNTIYF.

The V and J genes are TRBV13 and TRBJ2-1; a possible D gene is TRBD1 (7 bases). V was cut by 8 bases and J by 5 bases, with 13 bases left in between. Per germline, CDR1 PRHDT and CDR2 FYEKMQ (reference sequence). CDR3 length: 13 residues. In DNA, the CDR3 is TGTGCCAGCGGCGGGACAGAAGACAATGAGCAGTTCTTC. The encoded protein is CASGGTEDNEQFF.

The rearrangement uses TRBV27 and TRBJ2-3, with 13 bases matching TRBD2. The CDR3 loop spans 17 amino acids. Germline V lookup: CDR1 MNHEY, CDR2 SMNVEV (reference sequence). V dropped 4 bases and J dropped 9; count of bases not matched to a gene: 13. The CDR3 DNA reads TGTGCCAGCAGTTCCGGGACTAGCGGGGTTCTCGCCGGGACGCAGTATTTT. Protein sequence: CASSSGTSGVLAGTQYF.

The chain combines TRBV5-6 with TRBJ2-2, with 8 bases matching TRBD2. V lost 0 bases to trimming and J lost 5 bases; unmatched junction nucleotides: 9. The germline V gene encodes CDR1 SGHDT and CDR2 YYEEEE. The CDR3 length is 17 residues. CDR3 sequence (DNA): TGTGCCAGCAGCTTGGTTGCGGGGGGCAGATATACCGGGGAGCTGTTTTTT. It encodes CASSLVAGGRYTGELFF.

The chain carries TRBV28 and TRBJ1-4, with TRBD1 identical over 11 bases. The CDR3 is 18 amino acids. Germline CDR1 MDHEN, CDR2 SYDVKM. V was clipped by 2 bases and J by 1 base; unmatched bases: 6. In nucleotides, the CDR3 is TGTGCCAGCAGTTTACTAGGGACAGGGGGTCTAACTAATGAAAAACTGTTTTTT. It encodes CASSLLGTGGLTNEKLFF.

This clone was counted a single time. The chain recombines TRBV5-1 with TRBJ2-3, with TRBD2 matching 7 bases. The V segment lost 4 bases and the J segment 0 bases; nucleotides outside the gene matches: 5. The CDR3 consists of 15 residues. Germline V CDR1 and CDR2: SGHRS, YFSETQ. The CDR3, as DNA: TGCGCCAGCAGCACCGAGCGGGGAAGCACAGATACGCAGTATTTT. It specifies CASSTERGSTDTQYF.

The V and J genes are TRBV6-4 and TRBJ2-3; perhaps TRBD2 as D (6 bases). Germline V CDR1 and CDR2: MRHNA, SNTAGT. Trimming shortened V by 6 bases and J by 1 base, and 8 bases separated the two germline ends. This CDR3 has 13 amino acids. CDR3 amino acids: CASSPGGTDTQYF. CDR3 nucleotide sequence: TGTGCCAGCAGCCCGGGGGGCACAGATACGCAGTATTTT.

The chain couples TRBV6-4 to TRBJ1-5; 9 bases are shared with TRBD1. V shed 5 bases, J shed 1 base, and the junction held 3 bases outside the gene matches. CDR3 length equals 15 residues. Germline V CDR1 and CDR2: MRHNA, SNTAGT. DNA for the CDR3: TGTGCCAGCAGTAAGACAGGGGGGAGCAATCAGCCCCAGCATTTT. Translating it yields CASSKTGGSNQPQHF.

The chain links TRBV28 to TRBJ2-1, with D hard to call. Germline V gene lookup returns CDR1 MDHEN and CDR2 SYDVKM. Trimming removed 1 base from V and 5 bases from J, with 3 bases in between. There are 12 residues in the CDR3. CDR3 sequence: CASSLSDNEQFF. The CDR3 nucleotides are TGTGCCAGCAGTTTATCCGACAATGAGCAGTTCTTC.

This rearrangement joins TRBV28 to TRBJ2-1; TRBD1 is a possible D gene (6 bases). Trimming removed 8 bases at V and 3 bases at J, with 8 bases between. This CDR3 is built from 12 residues. Germline V CDR1 and CDR2: MDHEN, SYDVKM. The CDR3 sequence is CASWTDYNEQFF. Written as DNA, the CDR3 is TGTGCCAGCTGGACAGACTACAATGAGCAGTTCTTC.

This clone is a singleton in its sample. The CDR3 DNA follows: TGTGCCAGCAGCCCCGTTGGTCGGTCTAACTATGGCTACACCTTC. It encodes CASSPVGRSNYGYTF. The chain joins TRBV7-9 to TRBJ1-2; D call uncertain. The CDR3 extends over 15 amino acids. The germline gives CDR1 SEHNR, CDR2 FQNEAQ (reference sequence). The V and J ends lost 5 bases and 0 bases respectively, with 13 bases between them. Supplemented by reference TRBV7-9 and TRBJ1-2, the full variable domain reads DTGVSQNPRHKITKRGQNVTFRCDPISEHNRLYWYRQTLGQGPEFLTYFQNEAQLEKSRLLSDRFSAERPKGSFSTLEIQRTEQGDSAMYLCASSPVGRSNYGYTFGSGTRLTVV.

V usage is TRBV2 and J usage is TRBJ1-2; 12 bases agree with TRBD1. The V gene end was trimmed by 4 bases and the J gene end by 7 bases; junction bases not matched to a gene: 4. Germline V gives CDR1 SNHLY, CDR2 FYNNEI. This CDR3 region has 14 residues. CDR3 loop: CASSVGQGARGYTF. The CDR3, as DNA: TGTGCCAGCAGTGTGGGACAGGGGGCGCGTGGCTACACCTTC.

The chain couples TRBV2 to TRBJ2-3; D possibly corresponds to TRBD1 (5 bases). CDR1 SNHLY and CDR2 FYNNEI come from the germline V gene. CDR3 size: 14 residues. Trimming cost V 9 bases and J 2 bases, with 15 bases left between them. The CDR3 spells CARQDRRDTDTQYF. DNA of the CDR3: TGTGCCAGACAGGACCGTCGAGACACAGATACGCAGTATTTT.